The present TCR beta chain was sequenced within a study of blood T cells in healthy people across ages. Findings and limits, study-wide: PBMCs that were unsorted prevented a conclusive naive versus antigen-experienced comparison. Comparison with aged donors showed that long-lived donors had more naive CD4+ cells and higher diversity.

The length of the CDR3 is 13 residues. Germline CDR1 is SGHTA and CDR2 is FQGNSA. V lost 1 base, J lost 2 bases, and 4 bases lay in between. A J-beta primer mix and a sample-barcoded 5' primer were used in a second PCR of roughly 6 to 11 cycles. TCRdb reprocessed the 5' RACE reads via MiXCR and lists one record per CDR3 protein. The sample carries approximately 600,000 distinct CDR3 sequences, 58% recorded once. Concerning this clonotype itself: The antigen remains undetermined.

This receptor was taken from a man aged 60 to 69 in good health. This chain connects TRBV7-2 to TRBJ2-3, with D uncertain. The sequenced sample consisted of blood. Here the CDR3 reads CASSLGYTDTQYF. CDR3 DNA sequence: TGTGCCAGCAGCTTAGGCTACACAGATACGCAGTATTTT.